These 16 T cell receptor beta chains were sequenced from one sample in a study of shared clonotypes between healthy human individuals. The method was immunoSEQ multiplex PCR; TCRdb's version includes in-frame clones alone and lacks a portion of them. Seen here are roughly 2.5 million clones, roughly nine tenths observed once, and the top ten hold more than 0.12%. Specimen: naive CD4+ T cells sorted from blood. As to subset: CD45RA+ positively selected. These receptors came from a young man in good health.

The rearrangement uses TRBV29-1 and TRBJ2-3; the match to TRBD1 covers 11 bases. The CDR3 sequence is 14 residues long. The junction had 4 bases not matched to a gene; V was cut back by 6 bases and J by 2 bases. Germline assignment: CDR1 SQVTM and CDR2 ANQGSEA. This CDR3 is CSVRDRGNTDTQYF. For the CDR3, the DNA is TGCAGCGTCCGGGACAGGGGGAACACAGATACGCAGTATTTT.

The chain links TRBV5-1 to TRBJ2-5; 10 bases align to TRBD2. Germline V gene sequence: CDR1 SGHRS, CDR2 YFSETQ. The CDR3 covers 14 residues. With 0 bases clipped from V and 6 bases from J, the junction kept 2 bases outside the gene matches. The CDR3 bases are TGCGCCAGCAGCTTGGAACTAGCGGGAAAGACCCAGTACTTC. Residues: CASSLELAGKTQYF.

The chain links TRBV7-2 to TRBJ1-1; no clear D. The V and J ends lost 5 bases and 7 bases respectively, with 14 bases between them. CDR1 and CDR2 from the germline V gene are SGHTA and FQGNSA. This CDR3 region has 13 residues. CDR3 sequence: CASSRPQVFEAFF. The CDR3 coding sequence is TGTGCCAGCAGCCGACCTCAGGTCTTTGAAGCTTTCTTT.

This clone was recorded once. The rearrangement links TRBV27 to TRBJ1-2, with TRBD1 identical over 7 bases. From germline, CDR1 is MNHEY and CDR2 SMNVEV (reference sequence). V was clipped by 5 bases and J by 4 bases; unmatched bases: 7. The CDR3 is 14 amino acids. The CDR3 DNA is TGTGCCAGCAGTGTCCCAAGGGGGCCCTATGGCTACACCTTC. Residues: CASSVPRGPYGYTF.

This chain connects TRBV5-1 to TRBJ2-2, with 10 nucleotides matching TRBD2. This CDR3 comprises 15 residues. Losses at the gene ends were 4 bases for V and 3 bases for J; bases not matched to a gene: 3. Germline-derived CDR1 and CDR2 are SGHRS and YFSETQ. The CDR3 protein is CASSTLAGDTGELFF. CDR3 nucleotides: TGCGCCAGCAGCACTCTAGCGGGAGACACCGGGGAGCTGTTTTTT.

As concerns this clone: Within the sample, other DNA sequences also encode this same CDR3. The chain combines TRBV2 with TRBJ2-2, with TRBD2 as a possible D gene (6 bases). The V gene's germline CDR1 is SNHLY and CDR2 FYNNEI. V was clipped by 6 bases and J by 3 bases, with 11 bases between them. The CDR3 sequence is 14 residues long. This CDR3 is CASRGDSDTGELFF. CDR3 DNA sequence: TGTGCCAGCAGGGGGGACTCCGACACCGGGGAGCTGTTTTTT.

For this clone: The DNA is left out, because the CDR3 cannot be placed on it with certainty; the CDR3 is given as TCRdb lists it. V usage is TRBV7-1 and J usage is TRBJ1-1; the DNA was not used to check the table's D call, TRBD1. TRBV7-1 is an open reading frame, and its role is uncertain. The CDR3 length is 24 residues, termini included. The CDR3 sequence is CASSSLPRQPKLSLDKAPDRMTFF.

V is TRBV5-4 and J is TRBJ1-2; D remains ambiguous. The length of the CDR3 is 12 residues. V was trimmed by 4 bases and J by 7 bases, leaving 11 bases between them. Germline-derived CDR1 and CDR2 are SGHNT and YYREEE (reference sequence). The CDR3 nucleotides read TGTGCCAGCAGCCCAGACTCGGGTGGCTACACCTTC. It specifies CASSPDSGGYTF.

The chain employs TRBV2 and TRBJ1-5; D is possibly TRBD1 (6 bases). Trimming cost V 7 bases and J 0 bases, with 13 bases left between them. Per germline, CDR1 SNHLY and CDR2 FYNNEI. The CDR3 is made up of 15 amino acids. DNA of the CDR3: TGTGCCAGCAAGTTGGACAGCTATAGCAATCAGCCCCAGCATTTT. This translates into CASKLDSYSNQPQHF.

The genes are TRBV6-1 and TRBJ2-7, with D unclear. CDR1 MNHNS and CDR2 SASEGT come from the germline V gene. V gave up 3 bases and J gave up 2 bases, with 11 bases separating them. The CDR3 contains 14 residues. CDR3 sequence: CASSDGRFPYEQYF. CDR3 DNA: TGTGCCAGCAGTGACGGACGGTTTCCCTACGAGCAGTACTTC.

The rearrangement uses TRBV21-1 and TRBJ1-4; no DNA check was done on the table's D call, TRBD1. TRBV21-1 is a pseudogene. The CDR3 length is 17 residues. CDR3 sequence (DNA): TGTGCCAGCAGCCTACGGACAGGGGGAGAGGCTAATGAAAAACTGTTTTTT. Protein: CASSLRTGGEANEKLFF.

J is TRBJ1-2 and V is TRBV5-6; 7 positions match TRBD1. Losses at the gene ends were 3 bases for V and 4 bases for J; bases not matched to a gene: 3. CDR3 size: 13 residues. In germline, CDR1 is SGHDT, CDR2 YYEEEE. CDR3 coding DNA: TGTGCCAGCAGCTACGGGACAGTCTATGGCTACACCTTC. Protein sequence: CASSYGTVYGYTF.

On this clone: This same CDR3 is encoded by further DNA sequences in the sample. The rearrangement links TRBV7-9 to TRBJ2-5; D remains ambiguous. This CDR3 is built from 12 residues. Germline V lookup: CDR1 SEHNR, CDR2 FQNEAQ (reference sequence). V was pared by 3 bases and J by 4 bases, with 6 bases between. CDR3 DNA: TGTGCCAGCAGCTTGGGCAGAGAGACCCAGTACTTC. Amino acids: CASSLGRETQYF.

The gene calls are TRBV6-6 and TRBJ1-3; TRBD1 agrees at 7 bases. The junction had 5 bases not matched to a gene; V was cut back by 6 bases and J by 6 bases. Looked up from germline, CDR1 is MNHNY and CDR2 is SVGAGI (reference sequence). The CDR3 loop spans 13 amino acids. CDR3 in DNA: TGTGCCAGCAGGCCGGGACAGTTAAACACCATATATTTT. This gives the protein CASRPGQLNTIYF.

The CDR3 here is CASSFGPGGGANTQYF. CDR3 nucleotides: TGCGCCAGCAGCTTCGGTCCTGGCGGGGGGGCAAATACGCAGTATTTT. This chain joins TRBV5-1 and TRBJ2-3; 9 positions agree with TRBD2. The CDR3 runs 16 residues. CDR1 is SGHRS and CDR2 is YFSETQ in the germline V gene. With V trimmed by 2 bases and J by 7 bases, 11 bases remained unmatched.

A note on this clone: This CDR3 is also generated by other DNA sequences in the sample. The V and J genes are TRBV30 and TRBJ2-5; D unresolved. CDR3 length: 11 amino acids. The V and J ends lost 1 base and 4 bases respectively, with 4 bases between them. Germline lookup yields CDR1 GTSNPN and CDR2 SVGIG (reference sequence). DNA for the CDR3: TGTGCCTGGAGTGCGGGAGAGACCCAGTACTTC. This codes for CAWSAGETQYF.